These T cell receptor beta chains were read from a single sample in a study of blood T cell repertoires in COVID-19. The protocol was immunoSEQ multiplex PCR, while the TCRdb copy is restricted to in-frame clones and leaves out a portion. The table records 45,000 to 55,000 clones, more than 65% of them present only once. Sequencing was done on a sample of peripheral blood. The receptors come from a woman in her 70s with acute or convalescent COVID-19. Each CDR3 is given with its conserved first and last residue. A D gene is named only where the DNA matches it firmly. Where a row states a size, it is once, few, many or the class of an expanded clone; other rows omit it.

j_gene: TRBJ1-3; abundance: .; d_gene: TRBD1; v_gene: TRBV2; CDR3nt: TGTGCCAGCAGTGGACAGGGTGCTGGAAACACCATATATTTT; CDR3aa: CASSGQGAGNTIYF
j_gene: TRBJ1-6; abundance: once; d_gene: .; v_gene: TRBV2; CDR3nt: TGTGCCAGCCAAGGCGGGGCTGATTCACCCCTCCACTTT; CDR3aa: CASQGGADSPLHF
j_gene: TRBJ2-5; abundance: .; d_gene: TRBD2; v_gene: TRBV18; CDR3nt: TGTGCCAGCTCACCACTTGGGACTAGGGCCCAAGAGACCCAGTACTTC; CDR3aa: CASSPLGTRAQETQYF
j_gene: TRBJ2-3; abundance: .; d_gene: .; v_gene: TRBV7-8; CDR3nt: TGTGCCAGCAGCCAGGAGCGTGATACGCAGTATTTT; CDR3aa: CASSQERDTQYF
j_gene: TRBJ1-2; abundance: .; d_gene: TRBD1; v_gene: TRBV27; CDR3nt: TGTGCCAGTTGCGGGACAGGGGGCTTTCGCTACACCTTC; CDR3aa: CASCGTGGFRYTF
j_gene: TRBJ1-6; abundance: few; d_gene: .; v_gene: TRBV7-9; CDR3nt: TGTGCCAGCAGCTCCACCGGGACTCCGAATTCACCCCTCCACTTT; CDR3aa: CASSSTGTPNSPLHF
j_gene: TRBJ1-2; abundance: .; d_gene: TRBD1; v_gene: TRBV4-3; CDR3nt: TGCGCCAGCAGCCATCCCCCAGGGGGGGGCTACACCTTC; CDR3aa: CASSHPPGGGYTF
j_gene: TRBJ2-5; abundance: .; d_gene: TRBD2; v_gene: TRBV18; CDR3nt: TGTGCCAGCTCACCACAAGGGACTAGTAGGGAGACCCAGTACTTC; CDR3aa: CASSPQGTSRETQYF
j_gene: TRBJ1-3; abundance: .; d_gene: TRBD1; v_gene: TRBV4-1; CDR3nt: TGCGCCAGCAGCCAAGATTACAGGGGGCAAATAGGAAACACCATATATTTT; CDR3aa: CASSQDYRGQIGNTIYF
j_gene: TRBJ1-1; abundance: .; d_gene: .; v_gene: TRBV27; CDR3nt: TGTGCCAGCAGTTTAGGAGGTTCGTTGAACACTGAAGCTTTCTTT; CDR3aa: CASSLGGSLNTEAFF
j_gene: TRBJ1-2; abundance: few; d_gene: TRBD1; v_gene: TRBV5-5; CDR3nt: TGTGCCAGCAGCGAACAGGACAGGGGCAACTATGGCTACACCTTC; CDR3aa: CASSEQDRGNYGYTF
j_gene: TRBJ2-1; abundance: .; d_gene: .; v_gene: TRBV21-1; CDR3nt: TGTGCCAGCAGCAAACCGACGGCGCGGGAGGCAGGGAATGAGCAGTTCTTC; CDR3aa: CASSKPTAREAGNEQFF
j_gene: TRBJ1-6; abundance: .; d_gene: .; v_gene: TRBV6-5; CDR3nt: TGTGCCAGCAGTTTAAACTCGGTCCCCGAGGGTTCACCCCTCCACTTT; CDR3aa: CASSLNSVPEGSPLHF
j_gene: TRBJ1-1; abundance: .; d_gene: .; v_gene: TRBV28; CDR3nt: TGTGCCAGCAGTTTAAACGGGCAGGGGACTGAAGCTTTCTTT; CDR3aa: CASSLNGQGTEAFF
j_gene: TRBJ2-1; abundance: .; d_gene: .; v_gene: TRBV12-2; CDR3nt: TGTGCAAGTCGCTTAACCACTAGCGGGTGGGGAGATGAGCAGTTCTTC; CDR3aa: CASRLTTSGWGDEQFF
j_gene: TRBJ2-3; abundance: .; d_gene: .; v_gene: TRBV7-9; CDR3nt: TGTGCCAGCAGACAAGACTTAGGCCTCACAGATACGCAGTATTTT; CDR3aa: CASRQDLGLTDTQYF
j_gene: TRBJ1-6; abundance: few; d_gene: .; v_gene: TRBV7-8; CDR3nt: TGTGCCAGCAGCTTAAGCTCCGGGGCCCTCCACTTT; CDR3aa: CASSLSSGALHF
j_gene: TRBJ2-3; abundance: .; d_gene: .; v_gene: TRBV7-9; CDR3nt: TGTGCCAGCAGCTTAGGGACATTTTCTAGCACAGATACGCAGTATTTT; CDR3aa: CASSLGTFSSTDTQYF
j_gene: TRBJ2-3; abundance: .; d_gene: TRBD1; v_gene: TRBV6-6; CDR3nt: TGTGCCAGCAGTCCTTCACCGGGACAGGGAGAAGATACGCAGTATTTT; CDR3aa: CASSPSPGQGEDTQYF
j_gene: TRBJ2-5; abundance: .; d_gene: .; v_gene: TRBV7-9; CDR3nt: TGTGCCAGCAGCTTTAGTCAAGAGACCCAGTACTTC; CDR3aa: CASSFSQETQYF
j_gene: TRBJ2-5; abundance: .; d_gene: .; v_gene: TRBV6-5; CDR3nt: TGTGCCAGCAGTCAGTCTCGCCAAGAGACCCAGTACTTC; CDR3aa: CASSQSRQETQYF
j_gene: TRBJ2-5; abundance: once; d_gene: .; v_gene: TRBV3-1/TRBV3-2; CDR3nt: TGTGCCAGCAGCCCCTCAACCCAGGAGACCCAGTACTTC; CDR3aa: CASSPSTQETQYF
j_gene: TRBJ1-3; abundance: .; d_gene: TRBD1; v_gene: TRBV28; CDR3nt: TGTGCCAGCAGCCCAGGGGGCACTGGAAACACCATATATTTT; CDR3aa: CASSPGGTGNTIYF
j_gene: TRBJ2-5; abundance: .; d_gene: .; v_gene: TRBV3-1/TRBV3-2; CDR3nt: TGTGCCAGCAGCCAAGGGCTAGAGACCCAGTACTTC; CDR3aa: CASSQGLETQYF
j_gene: TRBJ2-7; abundance: .; d_gene: .; v_gene: TRBV7-2; CDR3nt: TGTGCCAGCAGCTTAGACAGGGTATCCTACGAGCAGTACTTC; CDR3aa: CASSLDRVSYEQYF
j_gene: TRBJ2-2; abundance: .; d_gene: TRBD1; v_gene: TRBV9; CDR3nt: TGTGCCAGCAGCGTCTCCCGGGACAGGGGGCGCGGGGAGCTGTTTTTT; CDR3aa: CASSVSRDRGRGELFF
j_gene: TRBJ1-4; abundance: .; d_gene: .; v_gene: TRBV7-9; CDR3nt: TGTGCCAGCAGCTTAGGGAGTACAACTAATGAAAAACTGTTTTTT; CDR3aa: CASSLGSTTNEKLFF
j_gene: TRBJ2-1; abundance: .; d_gene: TRBD2; v_gene: TRBV5-4; CDR3nt: TGTGCCAGCAGCGGGGTGGTAGCGGGGGTGAGCTCCTACAATGAGCAGTTCTTC; CDR3aa: CASSGVVAGVSSYNEQFF
j_gene: TRBJ2-1; abundance: .; d_gene: TRBD2; v_gene: TRBV6-1; CDR3nt: TGTGCCAGCAGTGCACAACTAGCGGGGGGAAGTAATGAGCAGTTCTTC; CDR3aa: CASSAQLAGGSNEQFF
j_gene: TRBJ2-7; abundance: .; d_gene: TRBD2; v_gene: TRBV7-2; CDR3nt: TGTGCCAGCACCTCACTAGCGGGAGCGGGCGAGCAGTACTTC; CDR3aa: CASTSLAGAGEQYF
j_gene: TRBJ2-3; abundance: .; d_gene: TRBD1; v_gene: TRBV5-4; CDR3nt: TGTGCCAGCAGCTCCCGGGACAGGGGGTGGTATACGCAGTATTTT; CDR3aa: CASSSRDRGWYTQYF
j_gene: TRBJ1-5; abundance: .; d_gene: .; v_gene: TRBV3-1/TRBV3-2; CDR3nt: TGTGCCAGCAGCCAGGGGAGTAGCAATCAGCCCCAGCATTTT; CDR3aa: CASSQGSSNQPQHF
j_gene: TRBJ2-1; abundance: .; d_gene: .; v_gene: TRBV10-3; CDR3nt: TGTGCCATCAGTGGGGCGGGTGAGCAGTTCTTC; CDR3aa: CAISGAGEQFF
j_gene: TRBJ2-7; abundance: once; d_gene: TRBD1; v_gene: TRBV2; CDR3nt: TGTGCCAGCAGCTCACAGGGGATGGGTTTCTACGAGCAGTACTTC; CDR3aa: CASSSQGMGFYEQYF
j_gene: TRBJ2-5; abundance: .; d_gene: .; v_gene: TRBV7-8; CDR3nt: TGTGCCAGCAGCTTTGGAGGGGAAGAGACCCAGTACTTC; CDR3aa: CASSFGGEETQYF
j_gene: TRBJ1-5; abundance: .; d_gene: .; v_gene: TRBV18; CDR3nt: TGTGCCAGCTCACCACTGGAGGGGCAGGGGCCCCAGCATTTT; CDR3aa: CASSPLEGQGPQHF
j_gene: TRBJ1-5; abundance: .; d_gene: .; v_gene: TRBV2; CDR3nt: TGTGCCAGCGCGGTAAACGGCAATCAGCCCCAGCATTTT; CDR3aa: CASAVNGNQPQHF
j_gene: TRBJ2-7; abundance: few; d_gene: TRBD2; v_gene: TRBV13; CDR3nt: TGTGCCAGCAGCTACACCTCTAGCGGGGGGGGCTACGAGCAGTACTTC; CDR3aa: CASSYTSSGGGYEQYF
j_gene: TRBJ2-1; abundance: .; d_gene: .; v_gene: TRBV6-5; CDR3nt: TGTGCCAGCAGTTTCCGGCCCGGGGGTGTTAATGAGCAGTTCTTC; CDR3aa: CASSFRPGGVNEQFF
j_gene: TRBJ2-3; abundance: few; d_gene: TRBD2; v_gene: TRBV3-1/TRBV3-2; CDR3nt: TGTGCCAGCAGCCCGGGGACTAGCGGGATCGGCACAGATACGCAGTATTTT; CDR3aa: CASSPGTSGIGTDTQYF
j_gene: TRBJ1-1; abundance: few; d_gene: .; v_gene: TRBV7-9; CDR3nt: TGTGCCAGCAGCCAGGAAGGGGACACTGAAGCTTTCTTT; CDR3aa: CASSQEGDTEAFF
j_gene: TRBJ1-2; abundance: .; d_gene: .; v_gene: TRBV3-1/TRBV3-2; CDR3nt: TGTGCCAGCAGCCAAGATTGGCGACCCGGCAGGGGCTACACCTTC; CDR3aa: CASSQDWRPGRGYTF
j_gene: TRBJ2-2; abundance: .; d_gene: .; v_gene: TRBV6-2/TRBV6-3; CDR3nt: TGTGCCAGCAGTTCCCAGGGCGGCACCGGGGAGCTGTTTTTT; CDR3aa: CASSSQGGTGELFF
j_gene: TRBJ1-4; abundance: .; d_gene: .; v_gene: TRBV28; CDR3nt: TGTGCCAGCAGTTTGGTGGCGTTTCAAGGGGGTGAAAAACTGTTTTTT; CDR3aa: CASSLVAFQGGEKLFF
j_gene: TRBJ2-1; abundance: .; d_gene: TRBD1; v_gene: TRBV25-1; CDR3nt: TGTGCCAGCAGTGGAGACAGGGCTCTCGGCTACAATGAGCAGTTCTTC; CDR3aa: CASSGDRALGYNEQFF
j_gene: TRBJ1-1; abundance: .; d_gene: .; v_gene: TRBV12-3/TRBV12-4; CDR3nt: TGTGCCAGCAGTCAATCAACAGAAGCTTTCTTT; CDR3aa: CASSQSTEAFF
j_gene: TRBJ1-2; abundance: .; d_gene: TRBD1; v_gene: TRBV30; CDR3nt: TGTGCCTGGCTGGAGTGGAGGGACAGGGCCCGGGGGTATGGCTACACCTTC; CDR3aa: CAWLEWRDRARGYGYTF
j_gene: TRBJ2-7; abundance: .; d_gene: .; v_gene: TRBV19; CDR3nt: TGTGCCAGTAGTAGGAATCGACAGGGAGGAGGCTACGAGCAGTACTTC; CDR3aa: CASSRNRQGGGYEQYF
j_gene: TRBJ2-5; abundance: .; d_gene: TRBD1; v_gene: TRBV7-2; CDR3nt: TGTGCCAGCAGCCGGACAGGGGGATCAGAGACCCAGTACTTC; CDR3aa: CASSRTGGSETQYF
j_gene: TRBJ1-1; abundance: .; d_gene: TRBD1; v_gene: TRBV2; CDR3nt: TGTGCCAGCAGTTCGCGGACAGGACAAGCTTTCTTT; CDR3aa: CASSSRTGQAFF
j_gene: TRBJ2-7; abundance: .; d_gene: TRBD1; v_gene: TRBV19; CDR3nt: TGTGCCAGTAGTGGGGGGACAGGAGCCTACGAGCAGTACTTC; CDR3aa: CASSGGTGAYEQYF
j_gene: TRBJ2-6; abundance: .; d_gene: .; v_gene: TRBV9; CDR3nt: TGTGCCAGCAGCCCCCAAAAACAAAGCTCTGGGGCCAACGTCCTGACTTTC; CDR3aa: CASSPQKQSSGANVLTF
j_gene: TRBJ1-3; abundance: .; d_gene: TRBD1; v_gene: TRBV2; CDR3nt: TGTGCCAGCAGTGCACAGGGGGCAAGTTATGGAAACACCATATATTTT; CDR3aa: CASSAQGASYGNTIYF
j_gene: TRBJ2-7; abundance: .; d_gene: .; v_gene: TRBV7-9; CDR3nt: TGTGCCAGCAGCTTTGGACAGACCCTTCCGTACTTC; CDR3aa: CASSFGQTLPYF
j_gene: TRBJ1-1; abundance: .; d_gene: .; v_gene: TRBV4-1; CDR3nt: TGCGCCAGCAGCCAAGATATGGGGGGGCGATGGGCTTTCTTT; CDR3aa: CASSQDMGGRWAFF
j_gene: TRBJ2-6; abundance: .; d_gene: .; v_gene: TRBV6-1; CDR3nt: TGTGCCAGCAGTGTGGACGGAGGCTCTGGGGCCAACGTCCTGACTTTC; CDR3aa: CASSVDGGSGANVLTF
j_gene: TRBJ2-3; abundance: .; d_gene: TRBD1; v_gene: TRBV4-1; CDR3nt: TGCGCCAGCAGCAAAACCGGGACAGGCACAGATACGCAGTATTTT; CDR3aa: CASSKTGTGTDTQYF
j_gene: TRBJ2-5; abundance: .; d_gene: TRBD2; v_gene: TRBV30; CDR3nt: TGTGCCTGGAGTAGCGGGGGAACCGAAGAGACCCAGTACTTC; CDR3aa: CAWSSGGTEETQYF
j_gene: TRBJ2-2; abundance: .; d_gene: TRBD1; v_gene: TRBV5-1; CDR3nt: TGCGCCAGCAGCATGGCTACAGGGGGCCTAAACACCGGGGAGCTGTTTTTT; CDR3aa: CASSMATGGLNTGELFF